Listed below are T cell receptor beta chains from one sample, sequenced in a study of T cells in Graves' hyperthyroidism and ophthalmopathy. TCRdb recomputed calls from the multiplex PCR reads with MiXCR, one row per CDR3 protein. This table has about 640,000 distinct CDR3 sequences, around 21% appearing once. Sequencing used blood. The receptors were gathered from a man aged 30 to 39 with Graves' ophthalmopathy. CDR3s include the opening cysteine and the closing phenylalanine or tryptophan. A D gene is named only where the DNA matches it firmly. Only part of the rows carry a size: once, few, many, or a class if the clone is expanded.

CDR3nt: TGCAGCGTGGCAGGGGGAGCCCAGGGGGGCACTGAAGCTTTCTTT; CDR3aa: CSVAGGAQGGTEAFF; d_gene: TRBD1; v_gene: TRBV29-1; j_gene: TRBJ1-1; len: 15; abundance: -
CDR3nt: TGTGCCAGCAGAACAGGGACAGCCAAAGAGACCCAGTACTTC; CDR3aa: CASRTGTAKETQYF; d_gene: TRBD1; v_gene: TRBV28; j_gene: TRBJ2-5; len: 14; abundance: -
CDR3nt: TGTGCCTGGACCCAGGGACTAGCGGGGTTCAACACCGGGGAGCTGTTTTTT; CDR3aa: CAWTQGLAGFNTGELFF; d_gene: TRBD2; v_gene: TRBV30; j_gene: TRBJ2-2; len: 17; abundance: -
CDR3nt: TGCGCCAGCAGCTGGCTAAAAGACAGGGTTAGCACAGATACGCAGTATTTT; CDR3aa: CASSWLKDRVSTDTQYF; d_gene: TRBD1; v_gene: TRBV5-1; j_gene: TRBJ2-3; len: 17; abundance: many
CDR3nt: TGTGCCAGCACCCCCGGGACTAGCGTTTACAATGAGCAGTTCTTC; CDR3aa: CASTPGTSVYNEQFF; d_gene: TRBD2; v_gene: TRBV6-1; j_gene: TRBJ2-1; len: 15; abundance: few
CDR3nt: TGTGCCAGCAGTGTGGGACAGGGGGCTATCAATGAGCAGTTCTTC; CDR3aa: CASSVGQGAINEQFF; d_gene: TRBD1; v_gene: TRBV2; j_gene: TRBJ2-1; len: 15; abundance: few
CDR3nt: TGTGCCACCAGTGACTCGGACCAACACGCCAATGAGCAGTTCTTC; CDR3aa: CATSDSDQHANEQFF; d_gene: -; v_gene: TRBV24-1; j_gene: TRBJ2-1; len: 15; abundance: few
CDR3nt: TGTGCCAGCTCACCATCGACTAGCCCGACAGATACGCAGTATTTT; CDR3aa: CASSPSTSPTDTQYF; d_gene: TRBD2; v_gene: TRBV18; j_gene: TRBJ2-3; len: 15; abundance: many
CDR3nt: TGTGCCAGCTCAGGAAGGAAGGGCACAGATACGCAGTATTTT; CDR3aa: CASSGRKGTDTQYF; d_gene: -; v_gene: TRBV18; j_gene: TRBJ2-3; len: 14; abundance: many
CDR3nt: TGTGCCAGCAGCCAAGATTCACAGGGGGTTGGTAACTATGGCTACACCTTC; CDR3aa: CASSQDSQGVGNYGYTF; d_gene: TRBD1; v_gene: TRBV14; j_gene: TRBJ1-2; len: 17; abundance: -
CDR3nt: TGTGCCAGCAGTGAATGGGGGCAGACAGATACGCAGTATTTT; CDR3aa: CASSEWGQTDTQYF; d_gene: -; v_gene: TRBV2; j_gene: TRBJ2-3; len: 14; abundance: -
CDR3nt: TGTGCCAGCAGCCAAGATCGGCTCGCCGGCGGCACAGATACGCAGTATTTT; CDR3aa: CASSQDRLAGGTDTQYF; d_gene: -; v_gene: TRBV4-2; j_gene: TRBJ2-3; len: 17; abundance: few
CDR3nt: TGCAGCGTCGGGACCCGGTTGCAAATGGGCGAGCAGTACTTC; CDR3aa: CSVGTRLQMGEQYF; d_gene: -; v_gene: TRBV29-1; j_gene: TRBJ2-7; len: 14; abundance: -
CDR3nt: TGTGCCAGCAGCGTAGATGGGACAGACGAGCAGTACTTC; CDR3aa: CASSVDGTDEQYF; d_gene: TRBD1; v_gene: TRBV9; j_gene: TRBJ2-7; len: 13; abundance: many
CDR3nt: TGTGCCAGCAGCTCCGTCCCAGATACGCAGTATTTT; CDR3aa: CASSSVPDTQYF; d_gene: -; v_gene: TRBV9; j_gene: TRBJ2-3; len: 12; abundance: few
CDR3nt: TGTGCCGGGAGTGCGCGCGGGAGTATTACCGGGGAGCTGTTTTTT; CDR3aa: CAGSARGSITGELFF; d_gene: TRBD2; v_gene: TRBV10-3; j_gene: TRBJ2-2; len: 15; abundance: -
CDR3nt: TGTGCCAGCAGGGGCATGAGGGCAGCCTACGAGCAGTACTTC; CDR3aa: CASRGMRAAYEQYF; d_gene: -; v_gene: TRBV7-2; j_gene: TRBJ2-7; len: 14; abundance: few
CDR3nt: TGTGCCAGCAGCCAATCCGGACTACGGAACACCGGGGAGCTGTTTTTT; CDR3aa: CASSQSGLRNTGELFF; d_gene: -; v_gene: TRBV3-1; j_gene: TRBJ2-2; len: 16; abundance: -
CDR3nt: TGTGCCAGCAGCTCGGAGCGCTACGAGCAGTACTTC; CDR3aa: CASSSERYEQYF; d_gene: -; v_gene: TRBV7-9; j_gene: TRBJ2-7; len: 12; abundance: -
CDR3nt: TGCAGTGCTAGAGAGTATGACCCCGGGGAGCTGTTTTTT; CDR3aa: CSAREYDPGELFF; d_gene: -; v_gene: TRBV20-1; j_gene: TRBJ2-2; len: 13; abundance: few
CDR3nt: TGCGCCAGCAGCTTGTTTTCGCGGCCCGAGCAGTACTTC; CDR3aa: CASSLFSRPEQYF; d_gene: -; v_gene: TRBV5-1; j_gene: TRBJ2-7; len: 13; abundance: -
CDR3nt: TGTGCCAGCAGTAGGGGGGGTGGGGCCAACGTCCTGACTTTC; CDR3aa: CASSRGGGANVLTF; d_gene: -; v_gene: TRBV6-2/TRBV6-3; j_gene: TRBJ2-6; len: 14; abundance: few
CDR3nt: TGTGCCAGCAGCCCCCCGTGGACAGGGGTTATCGGGGCCAACGTCCTGACTTTC; CDR3aa: CASSPPWTGVIGANVLTF; d_gene: TRBD1; v_gene: TRBV7-9; j_gene: TRBJ2-6; len: 18; abundance: -
CDR3nt: TGCGCCAGCAGCTTGGGAGCAGGCGGGAACTATGGCTACACCTTC; CDR3aa: CASSLGAGGNYGYTF; d_gene: -; v_gene: TRBV5-1; j_gene: TRBJ1-2; len: 15; abundance: -
CDR3nt: TGTGCCAGCAGCCTGGGAGGGCCACCAGATACGCAGTATTTT; CDR3aa: CASSLGGPPDTQYF; d_gene: TRBD2; v_gene: TRBV7-2; j_gene: TRBJ2-3; len: 14; abundance: many
CDR3nt: TGTGCCACCGGGACAGGGGAAGAGACCCAGTACTTC; CDR3aa: CATGTGEETQYF; d_gene: TRBD1; v_gene: TRBV6-1; j_gene: TRBJ2-5; len: 12; abundance: few
CDR3nt: TGCGCCAGCAGCCAGAACAGGGGAGTGTGGGATGGCTACACCTTC; CDR3aa: CASSQNRGVWDGYTF; d_gene: TRBD1; v_gene: TRBV4-1; j_gene: TRBJ1-2; len: 15; abundance: -
CDR3nt: TGTGCCAGCAGCTTAAACTGGGGGTACGAGCAGTACTTC; CDR3aa: CASSLNWGYEQYF; d_gene: -; v_gene: TRBV7-2; j_gene: TRBJ2-7; len: 13; abundance: many
CDR3nt: TGTGCCAGCAGTTTGACAACCCGAAGGTCTGAAGCTTTCTTT; CDR3aa: CASSLTTRRSEAFF; d_gene: -; v_gene: TRBV6-1; j_gene: TRBJ1-1; len: 14; abundance: few
CDR3nt: TGTGCCAGCAGCCCCAGTCTCTCGTTGAGGGAGACCCAGTACTTC; CDR3aa: CASSPSLSLRETQYF; d_gene: -; v_gene: TRBV7-9; j_gene: TRBJ2-5; len: 15; abundance: many
CDR3nt: TGCAGCGTTGACGCAGGGGGAGGTACTGAAGCTTTCTTT; CDR3aa: CSVDAGGGTEAFF; d_gene: TRBD1; v_gene: TRBV29-1; j_gene: TRBJ1-1; len: 13; abundance: few
CDR3nt: TGTGCCAGCAGCCGAGGGCCCGGAAACACCATATATTTT; CDR3aa: CASSRGPGNTIYF; d_gene: -; v_gene: TRBV27; j_gene: TRBJ1-3; len: 13; abundance: few
CDR3nt: TGTGCCAGCAGCCCACGACTAGTCCGATACACCGGGGAGCTGTTTTTT; CDR3aa: CASSPRLVRYTGELFF; d_gene: -; v_gene: TRBV11-1; j_gene: TRBJ2-2; len: 16; abundance: many
CDR3nt: TGTGCCAGCAGAGTTGACACGGGAGGAGGGGCTGAAGCTTTCTTT; CDR3aa: CASRVDTGGGAEAFF; d_gene: -; v_gene: TRBV11-2; j_gene: TRBJ1-1; len: 15; abundance: -
CDR3nt: TGTGCCAGCAGTTCAAACCGGGACGTGAATAATTCACCCCTCCACTTT; CDR3aa: CASSSNRDVNNSPLHF; d_gene: -; v_gene: TRBV27; j_gene: TRBJ1-6; len: 16; abundance: many
CDR3nt: TGTGCCACCGGGGGTATGGACGGCTACACCTTC; CDR3aa: CATGGMDGYTF; d_gene: -; v_gene: TRBV24-1; j_gene: TRBJ1-2; len: 11; abundance: -
CDR3nt: TGTGCCAGTAGCCTGGCGGGCAGGGATAATGAGCAGTTCTTC; CDR3aa: CASSLAGRDNEQFF; d_gene: -; v_gene: TRBV19; j_gene: TRBJ2-1; len: 14; abundance: -
CDR3nt: TGTGCCAGCAGCCAAGAGGTAATAGCTCTCGAGCAGTACTTC; CDR3aa: CASSQEVIALEQYF; d_gene: -; v_gene: TRBV3-1; j_gene: TRBJ2-7; len: 14; abundance: many
CDR3nt: TGTGCCAGCAGCCTAGCGGGAGGGCTTGATACGCAGTATTTT; CDR3aa: CASSLAGGLDTQYF; d_gene: TRBD2; v_gene: TRBV7-2; j_gene: TRBJ2-3; len: 14; abundance: many
CDR3nt: TGTGCCAGCAGCCAGAATATAGGGGAGCCCCAGCATTTT; CDR3aa: CASSQNIGEPQHF; d_gene: -; v_gene: TRBV14; j_gene: TRBJ1-5; len: 13; abundance: -
CDR3nt: TGTGCCAGCAGTTCCATCAGGACGAACACCGGGGAGCTGTTTTTT; CDR3aa: CASSSIRTNTGELFF; d_gene: -; v_gene: TRBV12-3/TRBV12-4; j_gene: TRBJ2-2; len: 15; abundance: -
CDR3nt: TGTGCCAGCAGTCTAATGAGGGAGACCCAGTACTTC; CDR3aa: CASSLMRETQYF; d_gene: -; v_gene: TRBV25-1; j_gene: TRBJ2-5; len: 12; abundance: -